The 5 T cell receptor beta chains below were found in one sample sequenced in a study of cytomegalovirus exposure and HLA in healthy donors. The assay was immunoSEQ multiplex PCR, and TCRdb's table has in-frame clones only and misses some. This sample has some 190,000 clones, with about 82% found just once. Sequencing input: PBMCs. The receptor set was obtained from a woman in her late teens or twenties in good health and CMV-seronegative.

This clone has a single count. V and J are TRBV19 and TRBJ2-7, with TRBD1 matching 8 bases. V trimming: 4 bases; J trimming: 3 bases; junction bases outside the gene matches: 5. The CDR3 covers 14 residues. CDR1 is LNHDA and CDR2 is SQIVND in the germline V gene (reference sequence). The CDR3 DNA sequence: TGTGCCAGTAGTAATGGACAGGGAGGCTACGAGCAGTACTTC. Amino acid sequence: CASSNGQGGYEQYF. Variable domain in full (rest from reference TRBV19 and TRBJ2-7): DGGITQSPKYLFRKEGQNVTLSCEQNLNHDAMYWYRQDPGQGLRLIYYSQIVNDFQKGDIAEGYSVSREKKESFPLTVTSAQKNPTAFYLCASSNGQGGYEQYFGPGTRLTVT.

This rearrangement joins TRBV15 to TRBJ2-7, with 9 bases matching TRBD1. Germline CDR1 LNHNV, CDR2 YYDKDF (reference sequence). V was pared by 1 base and J by 4 bases, with 2 bases of the junction left unmatched. The CDR3 consists of 14 residues. The CDR3 DNA reads TGTGCCACCAGCAGAGGGGGACAGGGTTACGAGCAGTACTTC. Its protein product is CATSRGGQGYEQYF.

V and J are TRBV5-1 and TRBJ1-4; TRBD1 agrees at 7 bases. The ends lost 0 bases at V and 7 bases at J; junction bases unmatched: 18. Germline V gene data show CDR1 as SGHRS and CDR2 as YFSETQ. The CDR3 consists of 19 residues. The CDR3 DNA sequence: TGCGCCAGCAGCTTGGACCCTGGGACAGCTGATCGCGATGGTGAAAAACTGTTTTTT. Amino acid sequence: CASSLDPGTADRDGEKLFF.

This chain links TRBV7-9 with TRBJ1-1; the D is unclear. The V and J ends lost 5 bases and 5 bases respectively, with 18 bases between them. Germline loops: CDR1 SEHNR, CDR2 FQNEAQ (reference sequence). This CDR3 is 15 amino acids long. The CDR3 DNA is TGTGCCAGCAGCCCCATTGTACAGCACTCGACTGAAGCTTTCTTT. Encoded protein: CASSPIVQHSTEAFF.

J is TRBJ2-7 and V is TRBV2; D is possibly TRBD1 (6 bases). The CDR3 runs to 13 residues. V lost 4 bases to trimming and J lost 2 bases, with 9 bases between them. Germline CDR1 reads SNHLY; CDR2 reads FYNNEI. Here the CDR3 reads CASSVGATYEQYF. CDR3 DNA sequence: TGTGCCAGCAGTGTGGGGGCTACCTACGAGCAGTACTTC.